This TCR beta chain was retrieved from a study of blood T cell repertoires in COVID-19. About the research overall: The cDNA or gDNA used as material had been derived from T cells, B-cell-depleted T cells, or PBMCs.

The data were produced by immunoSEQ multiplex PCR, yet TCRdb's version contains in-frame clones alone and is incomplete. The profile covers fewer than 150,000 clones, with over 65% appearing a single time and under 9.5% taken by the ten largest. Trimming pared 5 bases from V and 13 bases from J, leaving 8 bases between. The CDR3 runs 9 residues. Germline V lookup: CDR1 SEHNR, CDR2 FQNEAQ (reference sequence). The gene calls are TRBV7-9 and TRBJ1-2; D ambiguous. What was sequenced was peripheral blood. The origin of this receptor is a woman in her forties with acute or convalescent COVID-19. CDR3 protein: CASSQVRTF. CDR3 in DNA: TGTGCCAGCAGCCAGGTGCGCACCTTC.